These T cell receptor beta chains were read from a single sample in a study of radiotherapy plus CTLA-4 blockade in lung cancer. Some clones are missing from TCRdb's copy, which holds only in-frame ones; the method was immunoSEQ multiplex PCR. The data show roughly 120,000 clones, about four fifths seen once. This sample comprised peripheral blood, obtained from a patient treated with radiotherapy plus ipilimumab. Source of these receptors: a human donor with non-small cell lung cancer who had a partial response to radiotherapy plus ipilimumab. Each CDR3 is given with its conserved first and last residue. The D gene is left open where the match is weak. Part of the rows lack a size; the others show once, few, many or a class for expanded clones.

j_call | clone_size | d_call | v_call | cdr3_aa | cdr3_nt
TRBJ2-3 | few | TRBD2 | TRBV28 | CASSLLAGRTDTQYF | TGTGCCAGCAGTTTACTAGCGGGCCGCACAGATACGCAGTATTTT
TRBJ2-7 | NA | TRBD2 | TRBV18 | CASSGGAGSYEQYF | TGTGCCAGCTCCGGGGGGGCAGGGTCCTACGAGCAGTACTTC
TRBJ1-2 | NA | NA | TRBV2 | CASSGGTTLHLGTF | TGTGCCAGCAGCGGGGGGACGACCCTTCATTTGGGCACCTTC
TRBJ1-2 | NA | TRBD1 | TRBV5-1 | CASSPRDSLYYGYTF | TGCGCCAGCAGCCCAAGGGACAGCCTCTACTATGGCTACACCTTC
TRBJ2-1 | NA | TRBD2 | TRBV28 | CASNRLAGGRDEQFF | TGTGCCAGCAATCGGCTAGCGGGAGGGAGGGATGAGCAGTTCTTC
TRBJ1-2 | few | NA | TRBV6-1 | CASSERLTWDYGYTF | TGTGCCAGCAGTGAAAGACTCACCTGGGACTATGGCTACACCTTC
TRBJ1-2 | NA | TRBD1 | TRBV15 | CATPGQGNYGYTF | TGTGCCACCCCGGGACAGGGGAACTATGGCTACACCTTC
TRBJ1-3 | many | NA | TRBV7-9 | CASSSPRRSGNTIYF | TGTGCCAGCAGCTCTCCGCGCCGCTCTGGAAACACCATATATTTT
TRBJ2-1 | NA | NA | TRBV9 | CASSSLGVWNEQFF | TGTGCCAGCAGCTCTCTAGGGGTTTGGAATGAGCAGTTCTTC
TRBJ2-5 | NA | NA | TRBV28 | CASTPGAPGTQYF | TGTGCCAGCACCCCAGGGGCCCCAGGGACCCAGTACTTC
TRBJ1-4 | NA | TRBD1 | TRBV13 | CASKTGANEKLFF | TGTGCCAGCAAGACAGGGGCTAATGAAAAACTGTTTTTT
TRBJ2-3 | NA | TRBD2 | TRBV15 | CATSRRLAGAAFPDTQYF | TGTGCCACCAGCAGGAGGCTAGCGGGAGCGGCATTCCCAGATACGCAGTATTTT
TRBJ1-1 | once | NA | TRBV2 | CASDREGVNTEAFF | TGTGCCAGCGACCGGGAGGGGGTGAACACTGAAGCTTTCTTT
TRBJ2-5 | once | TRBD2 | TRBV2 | CASSTLAEETQYF | TGTGCCAGCAGCACACTAGCGGAGGAGACCCAGTACTTC
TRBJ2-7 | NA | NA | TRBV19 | CASSIGGSYEQYF | TGTGCCAGTAGTATAGGGGGCAGCTACGAGCAGTACTTC
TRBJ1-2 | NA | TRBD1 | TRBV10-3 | CAISDQGATYGYTF | TGTGCCATCAGTGACCAGGGGGCCACTTATGGCTACACCTTC
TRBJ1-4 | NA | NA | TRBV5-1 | CASSLVSGATNEKLFF | TGCGCCAGCAGCTTGGTATCGGGGGCAACTAATGAAAAACTGTTTTTT
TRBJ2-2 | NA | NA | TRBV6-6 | CASSFPGSSTGELFF | TGTGCCAGCAGTTTCCCCGGGTCATCCACCGGGGAGCTGTTTTTT
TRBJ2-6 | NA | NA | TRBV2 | CASSDQSSGANVLTF | TGTGCCAGCAGTGATCAATCCTCTGGGGCCAACGTCCTGACTTTC
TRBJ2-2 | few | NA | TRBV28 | CASSLTGTNTGELFF | TGTGCCAGCAGTTTAACGGGAACAAACACCGGGGAGCTGTTTTTT
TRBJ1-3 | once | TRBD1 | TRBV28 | CASRVPGQGNTIYF | TGTGCCAGCAGGGTCCCGGGACAGGGAAACACCATATATTTT
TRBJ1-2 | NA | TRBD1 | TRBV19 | CASSLPRQGPTLYGYTF | TGTGCCAGTAGTCTACCCCGACAGGGTCCTACCCTTTATGGCTACACCTTC
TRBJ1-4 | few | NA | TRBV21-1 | CASSQGYGQISTSEKLFF | TGTGCCAGCAGTCAAGGGTACGGACAGATAAGCACGAGCGAAAAACTGTTTTTT
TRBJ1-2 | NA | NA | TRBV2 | CASSGEGDAGGYTF | TGTGCCAGCAGTGGGGAAGGGGACGCGGGAGGCTACACCTTC
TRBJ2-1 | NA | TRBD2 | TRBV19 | CASARTSGILSSSYNEQFF | TGTGCCAGTGCAAGGACTAGCGGGATATTATCGAGCTCCTACAATGAGCAGTTCTTC
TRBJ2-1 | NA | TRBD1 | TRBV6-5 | CASSSTGGSYNEQFF | TGTGCCAGCAGCTCTACAGGGGGCTCCTACAATGAGCAGTTCTTC
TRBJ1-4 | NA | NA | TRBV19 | CASSLWRNRDEKLFF | TGTGCCAGTAGTCTTTGGAGGAATCGAGATGAAAAACTGTTTTTT
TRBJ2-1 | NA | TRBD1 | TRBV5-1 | CASSVPQGAVSWEWLGEQFF | TGCGCCAGCAGCGTTCCCCAGGGGGCGGTATCGTGGGAGTGGCTGGGGGAGCAGTTCTTC
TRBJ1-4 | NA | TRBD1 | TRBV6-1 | CASSDGTGGSYEKLFF | TGTGCCAGCAGTGATGGGACAGGGGGCTCCTATGAAAAACTGTTTTTT
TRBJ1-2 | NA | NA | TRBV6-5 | CASSGLLGVGYTF | TGTGCCAGCAGTGGGTTGCTCGGGGTTGGCTACACCTTC